A selection of T cell receptor beta chains follows, all from one sample in a study of blood T cells in healthy people across ages. TCRdb re-derived calls from the 5' RACE reads in MiXCR, one entry per CDR3 protein. The sample contains roughly 1,500,000 distinct CDR3 sequences, around two fifths of which appear only once. The specimen sequenced was blood. The receptors originated from a young woman in good health. The CDR3 runs from the conserved cysteine through the conserved F or W. D genes are given only for firm matches. Rows may omit the clone size; those that give it use once, few, many or a size class.

size	D	V	J	DNA	CDR3
few	-	TRBV4-1	TRBJ1-2	TGCGCCAGCAGCCAAGAGAGGGCTAACTATGGCTACACCTTC	CASSQERANYGYTF
-	TRBD2	TRBV6-2/TRBV6-3	TRBJ2-5	TGTGCCATCGGGACTAGCGTCTACAATGAGCAGTACTTC	CAIGTSVYNEQYF
-	-	TRBV21-1	TRBJ2-7	TGTGCCAGCAGCTTAACAGGTTGTGGGGACACCTACGAGCAGTACTTC	CASSLTGCGDTYEQYF
few	TRBD2	TRBV12-3/TRBV12-4	TRBJ2-2	TGTGCCAGCAGTTTAGGGGCCCGGGGGGTCGGGGAGCTGTTTTTT	CASSLGARGVGELFF
-	-	TRBV5-6	TRBJ1-3	TGTGCCAGCAGCTTGTCCAGGAAGGACACCATATATTTT	CASSLSRKDTIYF
-	-	TRBV5-5	TRBJ1-2	TGTGCCAGCAGCTTGGTAGGGGAGCCGGTCTATGGCTACACCTTC	CASSLVGEPVYGYTF
many	-	TRBV14	TRBJ2-1	TGTGCCAGCAGCCAAGACAATTACAATGAGCAGTTCTTC	CASSQDNYNEQFF
-	-	TRBV6-1	TRBJ2-3	TGTGCCAGCAGGTGGCTTAGCATCCCAGATACGCAGTATTTT	CASRWLSIPDTQYF
once	-	TRBV10-2	TRBJ2-1	TGCGCCAGCAGTGAGATTCGCCTTGGGAATGAGCAGTTCTTC	CASSEIRLGNEQFF
few	TRBD1	TRBV29-1	TRBJ2-7	TGCAGCGCCTATAACCGGGACAGGGAGTTTGTCGAGCAGTACTTC	CSAYNRDREFVEQYF
few	TRBD1	TRBV7-9	TRBJ2-5	TGTGCCAGCAGCTCATCCGGGACAGGGAAAGGATATGGGGAGACCCAGTACTTC	CASSSSGTGKGYGETQYF
-	TRBD2	TRBV20-1	TRBJ2-3	TGCAGTGCTCGCCCCCTTCTAGCGGACCGCACAGATACGCAGTATTTT	CSARPLLADRTDTQYF
-	TRBD1	TRBV20-1	TRBJ2-1	TGCAGTGCAGACCCAGGACAGGCTCGATATGAGCAGTTCTTC	CSADPGQARYEQFF
-	-	TRBV21-1	TRBJ2-1	TGTGCCAGCATAGGGTTGCTGGGACTAGCGGAAACTTCCTACAATGAGCAGTTCTTC	CASIGLLGLAETSYNEQFF
-	-	TRBV28	TRBJ2-5	TGTGCCAGTTCCGATTCGGCGGGACAGCAAGAGACCCAGTACTTC	CASSDSAGQQETQYF
few	-	TRBV10-3	TRBJ2-1	TGTGCCACCTACAGGACTATTACGCATGAGCAGTTCTTC	CATYRTITHEQFF
few	-	TRBV27	TRBJ2-7	TGTGCCAGCAGTTACTCGGACAGTTCGGACGAGCAGTACTTC	CASSYSDSSDEQYF
few	-	TRBV2	TRBJ1-6	TGTGCCAGCCGGGCCCATAATTCACCCCTCCACTTT	CASRAHNSPLHF
-	-	TRBV6-5	TRBJ2-5	TGTGCCAGCAGTTACGCTCATGGGGGGTCCCAAGAGACCCAGTACTTC	CASSYAHGGSQETQYF
-	-	TRBV4-1	TRBJ2-7	TGCGCCAGCAGCCTCCAAGAGGAAACCTACGAGCAGTACTTC	CASSLQEETYEQYF
few	-	TRBV28	TRBJ2-3	TGTGCCAGCAGCAGGGCTAGCACCTTAGATACGCAGTATTTT	CASSRASTLDTQYF
-	-	TRBV29-1	TRBJ1-2	TGCAGCGTTGAAGTGGATGGCTACACCTTC	CSVEVDGYTF
-	-	TRBV20-1	TRBJ1-2	TGCAGTGCTAGACGACCTGGGCCAATGAGGACTTTTAACTATGGCTACACCTTC	CSARRPGPMRTFNYGYTF
few	TRBD1	TRBV20-1	TRBJ2-1	TGCAGAGCCTCACAGGGGGCTCTGATGAATGAGCAGTTCTTC	CRASQGALMNEQFF